The rows below give T cell receptor beta chains drawn from one sample of a study of blood T cell repertoires in COVID-19. Sequencing used immunoSEQ multiplex PCR; TCRdb keeps in-frame clones, though not all of them. The sample carries some 250,000 clones, around 79% recorded once. The sequenced material came from peripheral blood. All receptors derive from a woman older than 75 with acute or convalescent COVID-19. Both conserved end residues are part of each CDR3. D genes are given only for firm matches. Part of the rows lack a size; the others show once, few, many or a class for expanded clones.

v_gene,d_gene,j_gene,abundance,CDR3aa,CDR3nt
TRBV6-6,NA,TRBJ2-1,NA,CASSYGFSEFNNEQFF,TGTGCCAGCAGTTACGGCTTTAGCGAGTTTAACAATGAGCAGTTCTTC
TRBV6-5,TRBD2,TRBJ2-4,once,CASTPLGEGKNIQYF,TGTGCCAGCACCCCCCTGGGGGAGGGGAAAAACATTCAGTACTTC
TRBV27,TRBD1,TRBJ1-6,NA,CASGPIWTGSSYNSPLHF,TGTGCCAGCGGGCCGATTTGGACAGGGAGCTCCTATAATTCACCCCTCCACTTT
TRBV6-5,TRBD1,TRBJ1-2,many,CASSHLQGASGYTF,TGTGCCAGCAGTCACCTACAGGGGGCGAGCGGCTACACCTTC
TRBV3-1/TRBV3-2,NA,TRBJ1-1,NA,CASTRNYRAQGTEAFF,TGTGCCAGCACCCGAAACTACCGGGCGCAGGGGACTGAAGCTTTCTTT
TRBV9,NA,TRBJ1-6,NA,CASSPSTGSSYNSPLHF,TGTGCCAGCAGCCCAAGCACAGGGAGCTCCTATAATTCACCCCTCCACTTT
TRBV7-9,NA,TRBJ1-1,NA,CASSPSPWLAFF,TGTGCCAGCAGCCCCTCCCCTTGGCTAGCTTTCTTT
TRBV4-1,NA,TRBJ2-1,few,CASSQGTGLSYNEQFF,TGCGCCAGCAGCCAGGGCACAGGGCTCTCCTACAATGAGCAGTTCTTC
TRBV5-6,NA,TRBJ1-1,NA,CASSSRGGAPVAFF,TGTGCCAGCAGCTCCCGCGGGGGCGCGCCGGTGGCTTTCTTT
TRBV7-2,TRBD1,TRBJ2-4,NA,CASRPDRGANIQYF,TGTGCCAGCAGACCGGACAGGGGGGCGAACATTCAGTACTTC
TRBV7-9,NA,TRBJ2-7,once,CASSQGSAYEQYF,TGTGCCAGCAGCCAGGGGTCGGCCTACGAGCAGTACTTC
TRBV11-2,NA,TRBJ1-1,NA,CASSLRRGMNTEAFF,TGTGCCAGCAGCTTAAGGCGGGGCATGAACACTGAAGCTTTCTTT
TRBV30,TRBD2,TRBJ2-6,many,CAWTPRGAFFVSGANVLTF,TGTGCCTGGACCCCGCGGGGGGCGTTTTTCGTCTCTGGGGCCAACGTCCTGACTTTC
TRBV14,TRBD1,TRBJ2-5,NA,CASSRTGGGETQYF,TGTGCCAGCAGCAGGACAGGGGGAGGAGAGACCCAGTACTTC
TRBV10-1,NA,TRBJ2-7,NA,CASSRDGSSYEQYF,TGCGCCAGCAGTCGGGACGGGAGCTCCTACGAGCAGTACTTC
TRBV15,NA,TRBJ2-5,NA,CATSRDLRETQYF,TGTGCCACCAGCAGAGATCTCCGAGAGACCCAGTACTTC
TRBV7-9,TRBD1,TRBJ1-4,few,CASSLSGTGLNEKLFF,TGTGCCAGCAGCTTATCAGGGACAGGGCTTAATGAAAAACTGTTTTTT
TRBV5-1,NA,TRBJ1-1,NA,CASSLSGRANTEAFF,TGCGCCAGCAGCTTATCAGGCAGGGCGAACACTGAAGCTTTCTTT
TRBV2,NA,TRBJ1-1,NA,CASSGTFTEAFF,TGTGCCAGCAGCGGGACATTTACTGAAGCTTTCTTT
TRBV6-6,NA,TRBJ1-2,NA,CASSSDRQNYGYTF,TGTGCCAGCAGTTCCGACAGACAGAACTATGGCTACACCTTC
TRBV29-1,NA,TRBJ2-2,NA,CSAFSLQGSNTGELFF,TGCAGCGCTTTCAGCTTACAGGGCTCGAACACCGGGGAGCTGTTTTTT
TRBV5-5,TRBD1,TRBJ2-3,NA,CASSPGQLTDTQYF,TGTGCCAGCAGCCCGGGACAGCTCACAGATACGCAGTATTTT
TRBV5-6,NA,TRBJ1-2,few,CASSLDRGAVGYTF,TGTGCCAGCAGCCTGGATCGGGGGGCCGTGGGCTACACCTTC
TRBV10-2,TRBD1,TRBJ1-1,NA,CASSERGQGTDTEAFF,TGCGCCAGCAGTGAGAGGGGACAGGGCACGGACACTGAAGCTTTCTTT
TRBV5-1,NA,TRBJ2-7,NA,CASSLGGVGPYEQYF,TGCGCCAGCAGCTTGGGGGGGGTGGGCCCCTACGAGCAGTACTTC
TRBV18,TRBD2,TRBJ2-7,NA,CASSPVLAGSYEQYF,TGTGCCAGCTCACCCGTTCTAGCGGGATCCTACGAGCAGTACTTC
TRBV18,TRBD2,TRBJ2-5,NA,CASSVSSGIETQYF,TGTGCCAGCTCAGTGTCTAGCGGGATAGAGACCCAGTACTTC
TRBV18,TRBD1,TRBJ1-1,NA,CASSPPSRTGVNTEAFF,TGTGCCAGCTCACCACCGTCCAGGACAGGGGTGAACACTGAAGCTTTCTTT
TRBV7-2,TRBD2,TRBJ2-7,NA,CASSRTSGYEQYF,TGTGCCAGCAGCCGGACTAGCGGCTACGAGCAGTACTTC
TRBV6-6,NA,TRBJ1-6,NA,CASSYPNNSPLHF,TGTGCCAGCAGTTACCCTAATAATTCACCCCTCCACTTT
TRBV19,TRBD1,TRBJ2-2,NA,CASSIAQGHGELFF,TGTGCCAGTAGTATAGCACAGGGGCACGGGGAGCTGTTTTTT
TRBV2,NA,TRBJ2-7,NA,CASRPTATSSYEQYF,TGTGCCAGCAGGCCGACAGCGACTAGCTCCTACGAGCAGTACTTC
TRBV6-5,NA,TRBJ1-2,NA,CASSPGANYGYTF,TGTGCCAGCTCCCCAGGGGCTAACTATGGCTACACCTTC
TRBV12-3/TRBV12-4,NA,TRBJ1-6,NA,CASSLELRSPLHF,TGTGCCAGCAGTTTAGAGTTGAGGTCACCCCTCCACTTT
TRBV5-1,NA,TRBJ1-1,NA,CASSSQGNTEAFF,TGCGCCAGCAGCTCACAGGGTAACACTGAAGCTTTCTTT
TRBV29-1,TRBD2,TRBJ2-7,NA,CSVARLAGPYEQYF,TGCAGCGTTGCCCGACTAGCGGGCCCCTACGAGCAGTACTTC
TRBV4-1,NA,TRBJ2-7,NA,CASSQFRLGSYEQYF,TGCGCCAGCAGCCAGTTTAGACTGGGCTCCTACGAGCAGTACTTC
TRBV5-1,TRBD1,TRBJ1-1,NA,CASSSRTGPNTEAFF,TGCGCCAGCAGCTCGCGGACAGGGCCGAACACTGAAGCTTTCTTT
TRBV3-1/TRBV3-2,NA,TRBJ2-7,once,CASSQGVGLTYEQYF,TGTGCCAGCAGCCAAGGGGTGGGACTGACCTACGAGCAGTACTTC
TRBV27,NA,TRBJ1-6,once,CASSFAGPAFSPLHF,TGTGCCAGCAGTTTTGCGGGGCCGGCGTTTTCACCCCTCCACTTT
TRBV7-9,NA,TRBJ1-6,NA,CASSSGGGRNSPLHF,TGTGCCAGCAGCAGCGGGGGCGGTCGAAATTCACCCCTCCACTTT
TRBV4-3,NA,TRBJ1-6,few,CASSQEGRSNSPLHF,TGCGCCAGCAGCCAAGAGGGGAGGTCCAATTCACCCCTCCACTTT
TRBV20-1,TRBD1,TRBJ2-7,NA,CSAPYRGEQYF,TGCAGTGCCCCCTACAGGGGCGAGCAGTACTTC
TRBV10-3,NA,TRBJ2-1,NA,CAISGQGGHNEQFF,TGTGCCATCAGTGGACAAGGTGGGCACAATGAGCAGTTCTTC
TRBV4-1,NA,TRBJ2-1,few,CASSLILAIGLNEQFF,TGCGCCAGCAGCCTGATCTTAGCGATTGGCCTGAATGAGCAGTTCTTC
TRBV7-9,NA,TRBJ1-2,NA,CASSLSAGYGYTF,TGTGCCAGCAGCTTATCGGCGGGCTATGGCTACACCTTC
TRBV7-9,NA,TRBJ1-2,NA,CASSPGTSYGYTF,TGTGCCAGCAGCCCAGGGACAAGCTATGGCTACACCTTC
TRBV28,NA,TRBJ2-1,NA,CASRSNNEQFF,TGTGCCAGCAGAAGCAATAATGAGCAGTTCTTC
TRBV6-5,NA,TRBJ1-2,once,CASTQGTGYTF,TGTGCCAGCACCCAGGGAACTGGCTACACCTTC
TRBV6-6,NA,TRBJ2-1,once,CASRKSGFVRDEQFF,TGTGCCAGCCGAAAATCGGGGTTTGTGAGGGATGAGCAGTTCTTC
TRBV10-3,TRBD1,TRBJ1-3,few,CAISRDRVISGNTIYF,TGTGCCATCAGCAGGGACAGGGTGATCTCTGGAAACACCATATATTTT
TRBV7-9,NA,TRBJ1-1,NA,CASSSHGQTGTEAFF,TGTGCCAGCAGCTCTCATGGACAGACAGGAACTGAAGCTTTCTTT
TRBV30,NA,TRBJ1-2,NA,CAWSVSLNYGYTF,TGTGCCTGGAGTGTTAGTCTTAACTATGGCTACACCTTC